This T cell receptor (beta chain) is drawn from a study of T cells in Graves' hyperthyroidism and ophthalmopathy. As for the study in general: Peripheral blood was taken when the disease was first diagnosed, before any treatment began.

This clonotype has a count of ten or more. Cells are PBMCs isolated from 10 ml of fresh blood. Trimming took 3 bases from V and 0 from J, leaving 17 bases between them. Germline-derived CDR1 and CDR2 are MDHEN and SYDVKM. This CDR3 has 18 residues. The investigators amplified TCR beta CDR3 regions from RNA transcripts. The TCR CDR3 first-round RT-PCR relied on the HTBI primer set. MiXCR, run by TCRdb on the multiplex PCR reads, gives a single entry per CDR3 protein. The sample contains around 540,000 distinct CDR3 sequences, about 16% of which appear only once. Sequencing was carried out using blood. The chain carries TRBV28 and TRBJ2-2; D is possibly TRBD2 (6 bases). The sequence was obtained from a woman between 25 and 40 years old with Graves' ophthalmopathy. The CDR3 is CASSFLGTVSSNTGELFF. In DNA, the CDR3 is TGTGCCAGCAGTTTCCTTGGGACTGTGTCCTCGAACACCGGGGAGCTGTTTTTT.